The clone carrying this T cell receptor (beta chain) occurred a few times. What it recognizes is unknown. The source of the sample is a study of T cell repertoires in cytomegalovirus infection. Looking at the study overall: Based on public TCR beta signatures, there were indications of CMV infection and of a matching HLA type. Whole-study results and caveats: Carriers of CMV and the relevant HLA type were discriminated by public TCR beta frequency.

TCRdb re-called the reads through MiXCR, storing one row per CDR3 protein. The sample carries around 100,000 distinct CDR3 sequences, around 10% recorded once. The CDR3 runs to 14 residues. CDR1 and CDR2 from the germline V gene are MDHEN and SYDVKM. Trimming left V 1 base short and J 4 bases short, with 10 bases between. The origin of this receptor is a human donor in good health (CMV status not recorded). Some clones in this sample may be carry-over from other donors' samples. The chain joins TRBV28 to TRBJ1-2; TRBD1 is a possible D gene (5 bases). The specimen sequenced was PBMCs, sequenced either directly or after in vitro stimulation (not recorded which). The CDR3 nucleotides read TGTGCCAGCAGTTTATCCAGGGTGAGCTATGGCTACACCTTC. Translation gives CASSLSRVSYGYTF.